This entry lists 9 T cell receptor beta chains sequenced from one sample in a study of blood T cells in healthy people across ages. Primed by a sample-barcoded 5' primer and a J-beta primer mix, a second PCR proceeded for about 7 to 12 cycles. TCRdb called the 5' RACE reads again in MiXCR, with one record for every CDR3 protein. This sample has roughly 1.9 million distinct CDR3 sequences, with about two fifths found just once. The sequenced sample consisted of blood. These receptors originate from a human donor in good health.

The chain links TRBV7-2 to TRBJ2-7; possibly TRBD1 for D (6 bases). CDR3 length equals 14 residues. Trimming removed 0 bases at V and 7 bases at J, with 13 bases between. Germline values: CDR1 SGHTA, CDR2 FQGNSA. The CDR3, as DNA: TGTGCCAGCAGCTTAGCGAGCGGAGACAGGGAGCAGTACTTC. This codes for CASSLASGDREQYF.

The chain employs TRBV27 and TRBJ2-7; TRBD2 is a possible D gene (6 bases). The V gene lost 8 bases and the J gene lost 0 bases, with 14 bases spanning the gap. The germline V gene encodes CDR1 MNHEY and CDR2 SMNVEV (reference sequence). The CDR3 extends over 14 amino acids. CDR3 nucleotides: TGTGCCAGCGGCTTGCGGGACGGCTCCTACGAGCAGTACTTC. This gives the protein CASGLRDGSYEQYF.

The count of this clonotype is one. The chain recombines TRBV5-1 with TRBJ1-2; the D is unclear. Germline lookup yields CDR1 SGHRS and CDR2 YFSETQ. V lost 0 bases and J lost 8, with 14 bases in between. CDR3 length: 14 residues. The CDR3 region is CASSLGQPDVGYTF. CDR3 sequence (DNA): TGCGCCAGCAGCTTGGGGCAGCCCGATGTCGGCTACACCTTC.

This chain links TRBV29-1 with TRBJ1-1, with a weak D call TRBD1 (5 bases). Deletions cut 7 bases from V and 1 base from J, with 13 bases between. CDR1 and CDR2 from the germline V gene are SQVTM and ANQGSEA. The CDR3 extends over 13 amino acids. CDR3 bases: TGCAGCGCCGACACAGGCCAGAACACTGAAGCTTTCTTT. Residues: CSADTGQNTEAFF.

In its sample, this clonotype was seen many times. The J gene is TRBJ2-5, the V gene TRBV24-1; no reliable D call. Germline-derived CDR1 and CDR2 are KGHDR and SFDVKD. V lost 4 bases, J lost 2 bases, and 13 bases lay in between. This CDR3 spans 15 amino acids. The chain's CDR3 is CATSDTMDGQETQYF. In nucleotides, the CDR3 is TGTGCCACCAGTGACACCATGGACGGGCAAGAGACCCAGTACTTC.

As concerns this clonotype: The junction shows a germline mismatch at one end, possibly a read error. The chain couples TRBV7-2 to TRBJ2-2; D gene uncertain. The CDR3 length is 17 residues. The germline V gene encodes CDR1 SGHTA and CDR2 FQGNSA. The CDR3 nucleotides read TGTGCCAGCAGCCGACGCGGAGTACGATCGAACACCAGGGAGCTGTTTTTT. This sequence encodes CASSRRGVRSNTRELFF.

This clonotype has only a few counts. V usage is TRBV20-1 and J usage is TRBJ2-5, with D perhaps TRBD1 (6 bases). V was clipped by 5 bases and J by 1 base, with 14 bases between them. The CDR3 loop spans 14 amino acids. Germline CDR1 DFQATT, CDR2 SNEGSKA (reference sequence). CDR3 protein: CSADVTGRQETQYF. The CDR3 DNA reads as TGCAGTGCTGATGTGACAGGCCGCCAAGAGACCCAGTACTTC.

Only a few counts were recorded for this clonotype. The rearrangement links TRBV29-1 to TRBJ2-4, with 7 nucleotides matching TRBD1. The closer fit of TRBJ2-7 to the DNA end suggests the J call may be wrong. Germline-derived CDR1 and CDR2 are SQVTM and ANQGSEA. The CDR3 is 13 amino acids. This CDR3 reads CSVRQGYVYEQYF. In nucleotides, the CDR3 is TGCAGCGTCCGACAGGGATATGTCTACGAGCAGTACTTC.

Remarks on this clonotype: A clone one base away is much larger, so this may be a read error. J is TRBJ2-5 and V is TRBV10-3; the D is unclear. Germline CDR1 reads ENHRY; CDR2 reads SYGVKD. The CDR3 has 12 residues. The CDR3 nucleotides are TGTGCCGTCAGCCAGCCTATGGAGACCCAGTACTTC. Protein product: CAVSQPMETQYF.